This TCR beta chain was recovered during a study of T cell clones after liver transplantation (dated by TCRdb to about 2019). The study in broad terms: ITN030ST, the source of the samples, was a randomized trial that attempted immunosuppression withdrawal within 2 years of liver transplantation. Tolerance was defined as complete withdrawal of immunosuppression for at least one year without a rise in liver enzymes beyond twice the upper limit of normal. Of the eight recipients, a few were HCV-positive, while the remaining recipients had been transplanted for non-autoimmune, non-viral indications. A cohort of 8 liver transplant recipients was studied, of whom 3 were classified as tolerant and 5 as non-tolerant. Donor-reactive T cell clones were identified using TCRbeta sequencing after a pre-transplant mixed lymphocyte reaction and were then followed in post-transplant blood. No induction therapy was given to the subjects, and standard immunosuppression was administered until randomization at 12-24 months post-transplant. As an antigen-independent comparator for the donor-reactive sequences, third party-reactive TCRbeta sequences from pre-transplant MLRs were identified as well. Blood samples were collected pre-transplant, pre-randomization before withdrawal, and post-randomization after either full withdrawal or failed withdrawal. Overall study results and their limits: In most of the 8 subjects, circulating donor-reactive CD4 TCRbeta sequences decreased significantly after transplant, regardless of tolerance or HCV status. Because of small, heterogeneous patient numbers and non-standardized post-transplant time points, the conclusions were only preliminary. Once repertoire turnover was taken into account, donor-reactive detection showed a significant reduction for CD4 in 7 of 8 subjects and for CD8 in 8 of 8. The decline in donor-reactive sequences exceeded the decline in third party-reactive sequences, suggesting partial antigen-specific deletion that was unrelated to withdrawal success. Without allograft tissue specimens, donor-reactive T cells may have migrated into the graft rather than being deleted. Low numbers of available donor cells limited the measurable donor-reactive repertoire in a couple of subjects.

As concerns this clone: Its antigen is not yet known. The input lacks base qualities; no much larger clone sits a single base away.

According to the germline V gene (reference sequence), CDR1 reads LNHDA and CDR2 reads SQIVND. The trim is 10 bases for V and 4 bases for J, with a gap of 21 bases between the germline ends. Spanning cysteine to phenylalanine, the CDR3 consists of 15 amino acids. Of all the DNA, just the CDR3 is kept, 45 bases in frame from base 1. Thawed unstimulated PBMCs were stained for CD3, CD4 and CD8 and FACS-sorted into CD3+CD4+ and CD3+CD8+ populations. All 8 studied subjects were randomized to withdrawal of immunosuppression. The Qiagen DNeasy Blood and Tissue Kit was used for genomic DNA isolation. Frozen genomic DNA underwent high-throughput TCRbeta CDR3 sequencing by immunoSEQ, including PCR amplification, mapping, bias correction and internal controls. The authors' pipeline ran thus. Productive rearrangements were retained, and unique TCRbeta sequences were defined by the CDR3 nucleotide sequence together with the V and J gene. For classification of a sequence as donor-reactive, at least 5-fold expansion in CFSE-low cells relative to unstimulated pre-transplant cells and a frequency of at least 0.01% were required. To ensure at least 90% detection power, minimum frequency thresholds were set for each subject based on that subject's lowest-template unstimulated sample. Jensen-Shannon divergence between the top 1000 TCRbeta sequences post- versus pre-transplant served as the measure of repertoire turnover. Changes in detection of donor-reactive sequences were tested with two-sided Fisher's exact tests. This immuneACCESS table, as held by TCRdb, lists in-frame sequences with V and J called but not all clones. Of the missing ones, under half trace to an unresolved V gene in checked studies; the others have no known cause. The V and J calls and clone size come from that table; D and trimming were worked out from the DNA. Counted in this sample were about 80,000 clones; roughly four fifths of them appeared once. The leading ten clones occupy approximately 0.47% of the sample.

The sequence joins TRBV19 to TRBJ2-3, with a tentative D gene TRBD2 over 7 matching bases. The starting material was CD4+ T cells from blood, obtained around 45 months after liver transplant. The receptor comes from a human patient who received a liver transplant. Once a transplant has taken place, some T cells may be donor derived. The nucleotide sequence is given as TGTGCCACCAGGGGAGGGTCTTCCCGAGCAGATACGCAGTATTTT. This is translated as CATRGGSSRADTQYF.